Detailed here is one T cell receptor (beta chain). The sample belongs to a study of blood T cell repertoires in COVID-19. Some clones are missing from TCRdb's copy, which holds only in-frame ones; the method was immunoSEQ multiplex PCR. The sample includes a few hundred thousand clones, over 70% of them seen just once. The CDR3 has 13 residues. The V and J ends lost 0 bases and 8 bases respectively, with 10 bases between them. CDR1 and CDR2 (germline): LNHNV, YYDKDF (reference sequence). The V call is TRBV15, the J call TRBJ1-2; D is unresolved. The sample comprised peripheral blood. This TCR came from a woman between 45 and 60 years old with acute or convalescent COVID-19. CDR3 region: CATSRDRTGGYTF. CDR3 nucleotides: TGTGCCACCAGCAGAGATCGGACTGGGGGCTACACCTTC. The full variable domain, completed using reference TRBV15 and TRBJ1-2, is DAMVIQNPRYQVTQFGKPVTLSCSQTLNHNVMYWYQQKSSQAPKLLFHYYDKDFNNEADTPDNFQSRRPNTSFCFLDIRSPGLGDTAMYLCATSRDRTGGYTFGSGTRLTVV.